This paragraph reports one T cell receptor beta chain. This clone was observed a single time. What this receptor recognizes is not known. No much larger clone exists at a distance of one base, and base qualities are not known. At the junction V is shortened by 1 base and J by 7 bases, with 16 bases in between. The germline V gene (reference sequence) supplies CDR1 LNHNV and CDR2 YYDKDF. The cysteine opens and the phenylalanine closes a CDR3 of 15 amino acids. Just CDR3 DNA is preserved here, 45 bases in frame from base 1. In total, 630 or so healthy bone marrow donors made up the cohort. All cohort members were sampled while nominally healthy, although unrecorded immune exposures were likely present. The donor was CMV seropositive and belonged to the group of about 290 seropositive cohort members. Each donor provided a peripheral blood sample, and peripheral blood mononuclear cells were used for TCR beta sequencing. Genomic DNA was extracted from the blood cell samples with the Qiagen DNeasy Blood Extraction Kit.

The sample comes from a study of cytomegalovirus exposure and HLA in healthy donors (dated by TCRdb to 2016 to 2017). For the wider study: According to an earlier analysis of 550 to 750 of the donors, 150 million to 200 million T cells yielded 90 million to 130 million unique TCR beta sequences and around 280 Gb of sequence data. An early release covering about 600 HLA-typed donors comprised 250 to 350 gigabases of sequencing data and roughly 85 million unique TCR sequences. The genetic ancestry cluster associated with self-reported Caucasian donors included around four fifths of the approximately 400 genotyped donors. The study aimed to test whether signatures of past pathogen exposure could be identified by cataloging public T cell receptors. The T cell repertoires of some 670 subjects were profiled by immunosequencing and related to cytomegalovirus serostatus. A separate validation cohort of over 95 different subjects was used in addition to the roughly 700-subject first cohort. High-throughput TCR immunosequencing, statistical association of individual TCRs with disease status, and machine learning were combined to predict cytomegalovirus infection status. To study patterns of TCR occurrence, a later analysis re-analyzed previously published TCR beta repertoires from under 750 donors and added high-resolution HLA genotyping. Rather than using new phenotypic data, the later analysis identified candidate immune exposures from TCR beta sequences and from how often those sequences occurred across donors. To decide whether each TCR beta V gene segment behaved as functional or pseudogenic, an earlier analysis of fewer than 750 of the donors relied on high-throughput TCR beta sequencing. Donor age, sex, ethnicity and CMV serostatus were compiled together with the repertoire data. In a later genetic analysis, genome-wide SNP genotypes for 398 of the 666 donors were used, and that subset was treated as a discovery cohort. Every discovery cohort repertoire had been produced on one sequencing platform. Class I and class II HLA loci were covered by the typing at four-digit resolution. Typing coverage differed by locus: A, B, C, DRB1 and DQB1 were typed in roughly 620-630 donors, DQA1 in roughly 510, DPA1 in 600 to 610, and DPB1 in 450 to 480. About five DR-DQ haplotypes were treated as single units for association and clustering because of strong linkage in the cohort. Among some 400 genotyped donors of the cohort, an average of about 240,000 unique TCR beta nucleotide sequences was sequenced per donor, of which 15% to 20% were non-productive. Broad study findings and their caveats: The classifier was reported to diagnose cytomegalovirus status with high specificity and sensitivity in both the original cohort and the validation cohort. Compared with equally common non-associated chains, HLA-associated TCR beta chains in a later analysis were more clonally expanded and had lower generation probabilities. Because HLA typing was unavailable for some donors at each locus, only the typed subset was used in association tests. A group of highly shared sequence variants was considered likely to be a technical artifact of the sequencing pipeline. A later analysis found that TCR association rates varied across HLA loci, with DRB1 alleles showing the most associated TCRs and HLA-C alleles the fewest. The earlier analysis of 587 of the donors excluded over 15 rarely observed V segments, including chromosome 9 orphons, because counts were too low. In a later genetic analysis, fewer N-insertions in productive TCRs were reported among donors in an Asian-associated ancestry cluster than the roughly 710-donor mean. In a later analysis, several top co-occurrence clusters were reported to appear linked to parvovirus B19, influenza, CMV and Epstein-Barr virus. A later genetic analysis associated a missense DCLRE1C variant with V-gene and J-gene trimming of TCR beta chains, and an independent cohort replicated the association. Broadly in line with IMGT annotations, most TCR beta V segments showed up in productive rearrangements about 87% or about 30% of the time in an earlier analysis of 450 to 600 of the donors. A few of the identified cytomegalovirus-associated TCR beta chains were confirmed in vitro to be specific for cytomegalovirus antigens. A further reported finding was that TCR beta sequences accurately predicted the HLA-A and HLA-B alleles for most subjects in the first cohort. According to a later analysis, most CMV-associated TCR beta chains appeared to be HLA-restricted, and the HLA associations seemed to be driven largely by CMV exposure. Across donors, most TCR sequences were observed very rarely, whereas some public TCRs were present in many individuals. When HLA alleles, especially DR and DQ, strongly co-occurred, attributing TCR associations to individual alleles was difficult. A later analysis associated 17,000 or so TCR beta sequences with specific HLA alleles at a false discovery rate of 0.05. The study listed approximately 150 TCR beta chains as associated with cytomegalovirus. Correlated functional status among segregating V segments might be attributable to linkage disequilibrium, but an unknown experimental factor could not be ruled out. For the cohort, immune exposure information was limited to CMV serostatus. The cohort was sequenced for TCR beta chains only, and without alpha or paired-chain data the features that could be detected were limited. Presence/absence analyses assumed roughly uniform sequencing depth across donors, an assumption that may not hold. The authors suggested that the approach could potentially be generalized to other disease states and immunological phenotypes. Some IMGT-functional V segments, including TRBV6-2 and TRBV6-3, could not be told apart with the 87-base-pair reads, so those segments were excluded.

Library creation used the immunoSEQ multiplex PCR assay. For the multiplex PCR, a mixture combining 60 forward primers for TCR Vbeta segments and 13 reverse primers for TCR Jbeta segments was used. A multiplex PCR assay on genomic DNA amplified the CDR3 region of rearranged TCR beta genes. The Illumina HiSeq System was used to sequence the amplified TCR beta libraries as 87-base-pair reads. On the authors' methods: A later analysis counted 65 million to 90 million unique TCR beta chains across the 666 repertoires, and 10 million to 12 million of these chains were shared by at least two donors. Raw reads were error-corrected and collapsed into unique sequences by a nearest-neighbor algorithm in which closely related sequences were merged to remove PCR and sequencing errors. To assign V, D and J gene segments, CDR3 sequences were aligned to IMGT reference sequences. For a sequence to be retained, a match of at least six nucleotides was required to both a V gene segment and a J gene segment. Rearrangements were called productive when the CDR3 lacked stop codons and stayed in frame with V and J; all others were non-productive. CDR3 was defined according to IMGT convention as the region running from the second conserved V-encoded cysteine to the conserved J-encoded phenylalanine. The earlier analysis of about 590 of the donors excluded sequences that lacked an unambiguous match to a single V gene segment. An earlier analysis of some 500 of the donors classified V segments as functional when productive rearrangements were above 56.7% and as segregating when the standard deviation between donors was above 5%. A statistical classification framework was built for diagnosing cytomegalovirus status from the catalog of TCR beta chain sequences. In a later analysis, V and J genes were assigned by comparing TCR nucleotide sequences against IMGT/GENE-DB human TR gene sequences. A later analysis assigned CDR3 sequences and most-parsimonious VDJ recombination scenarios with the TCRdist pipeline. In a later analysis, each TCR beta chain was defined by its CDR3 amino acid sequence together with its V-gene family, and reads without a unique V-gene family were excluded. To address suspected cross-contamination and a sequencing artifact, a later analysis removed 592 highly shared, low-generation-probability nucleotide sequences. In a later analysis, a clonal expansion index was calculated for each public chain from normalized within-repertoire ranks of inferred template counts. In a later analysis, generation probabilities were computed using a VDJ recombination model fitted to out-of-frame rearrangements, and the results were checked against IGoR. In a later analysis, hypergeometric tests were used to score TCR-TCR, TCR-HLA and TCR-CMV co-occurrence, with a repertoire-size bias correction applied to TCR pairs. In a later analysis, false discovery rates were estimated by permuting HLA or CMV assignments 20 times. A later analysis grouped co-occurring TCRs with DBSCAN, adding TCRdist sequence similarity when clustering within HLA-allele-positive subsets. Repertoires with fewer than 30,000 or more than 120,000 public chains were left out of co-occurrence clustering, as were five repertoires with anomalous nucleotide sharing. The clones in this table, taken by TCRdb from immuneACCESS, are in-frame only. Not every clone is retained; where verified, under half of the shortfall comes from an unresolved V gene, and the cause of the rest is unknown. That table gives V, J and clone size, and the DNA gave D and trimming. The sample yields about 140,000 clones; around 85% were counted once. The ten largest clones add up to 8.8% of the sample.

Specimen: PBMCs. This TCR was recovered from a woman between 45 and 65 years old in good health and CMV-seropositive. The rearranged chain carries TRBV15 and TRBJ1-1; the D region possibly corresponds to TRBD1 (5 bases align). The nucleotide sequence is TGTGCCACCAGCAGAGCCCGGAGGGGAGAAGATGAAGCTTTCTTT. Its protein is CATSRARRGEDEAFF.